The rows below give T cell receptor beta chains drawn from one sample of a study of CD8+ T cells in alopecia areata. Method: immunoSEQ multiplex PCR; TCRdb's copy keeps in-frame clones and lacks some. The data contain 150,000 to 200,000 clones, 58% of them singletons. The sequenced sample was CD4+ T cells sorted from blood, obtained at approximately week 56, from a patient treated with tofacitinib. The receptors here all came from a human donor with alopecia areata. The CDR3 runs from the conserved cysteine through the conserved F or W. The order of the fields is V gene, D gene, clone size, J gene, CDR3 protein, CDR3 DNA. D genes are given only for firm matches. Only part of the rows carry a size: once, few, many, or a class if the clone is expanded.

TRBV5-1,-,-,TRBJ2-5,CASSLDGRGAETQYF,TGCGCCAGCAGCTTGGATGGCAGGGGAGCGGAGACCCAGTACTTC
TRBV4-2,-,-,TRBJ2-7,CASSQVNKISYEQYF,TGTGCCAGCAGCCAAGTTAACAAAATTTCCTACGAGCAGTACTTC
TRBV6-1,-,few,TRBJ1-5,CASIESSRQPQHF,TGTGCCAGCATAGAGAGTAGTCGTCAGCCCCAGCATTTT
TRBV2,TRBD1,once,TRBJ2-7,CASNLGQSYEQYF,TGTGCCAGCAATTTGGGACAGAGCTACGAGCAGTACTTC
TRBV30,TRBD1,-,TRBJ1-1,CAWRQGGEYTEAFF,TGTGCCTGGAGACAGGGGGGAGAGTACACTGAAGCTTTCTTT
TRBV6-6,TRBD1,-,TRBJ1-5,CASRNTGDGNQPQHF,TGTGCCAGCAGGAATACAGGGGATGGCAATCAGCCCCAGCATTTT
TRBV5-4,-,-,TRBJ1-1,CASTSRNTEAFF,TGTGCCAGCACATCACGAAACACTGAAGCTTTCTTT
TRBV13,TRBD2,-,TRBJ2-7,CASTSLERGSYEQYF,TGTGCCAGCACCTCCTTGGAGCGGGGGTCCTACGAGCAGTACTTC
TRBV6-1,-,-,TRBJ1-2,CASSEHLYGYTF,TGTGCCAGCAGTGAACACCTCTATGGCTACACCTTC
TRBV4-2,-,-,TRBJ1-6,CASSQDGGRSPLHF,TGTGCCAGCAGCCAAGATGGGGGGCGTTCACCCCTCCACTTT
TRBV23-1,-,-,TRBJ2-6,CASRGSGRAESGANVLTF,TGCGCCAGCCGCGGTTCGGGCAGGGCGGAGTCTGGGGCCAACGTCCTGACTTTC
TRBV7-9,-,few,TRBJ1-2,CASSPQGWGYTF,TGTGCCAGCAGCCCACAGGGCTGGGGCTACACCTTC
TRBV29-1,TRBD2,-,TRBJ2-7,CSVGVAGGPSDEQYF,TGCAGCGTTGGGGTCGCGGGGGGCCCCTCGGACGAGCAGTACTTC
TRBV9,-,-,TRBJ1-1,CASTRGAETFF,TGTGCCAGCACCAGGGGAGCAGAAACTTTCTTT
TRBV19,TRBD1,-,TRBJ1-5,CASSPFRDRMDQPQHF,TGTGCCAGTAGTCCATTCCGGGACAGGATGGATCAGCCCCAGCATTTT
TRBV19,-,many,TRBJ1-1,CASRYYRDTEAFF,TGTGCCAGTAGGTATTACAGGGACACTGAAGCTTTCTTT
TRBV7-9,-,-,TRBJ2-1,CASSPDREQFF,TGTGCCAGCAGCCCCGACAGGGAGCAGTTCTTC
TRBV19,TRBD1,few,TRBJ1-2,CASMRGTAANYGYTF,TGTGCCAGTATGCGAGGGACAGCCGCTAACTATGGCTACACCTTC
TRBV27,-,-,TRBJ1-3,CASTRRAGNTIYF,TGTGCCAGCACCAGGAGAGCCGGAAACACCATATATTTT
TRBV30,-,-,TRBJ2-4,CAWSLAKNIQYF,TGTGCCTGGAGTTTAGCCAAAAACATTCAGTACTTC
TRBV6-4,-,-,TRBJ2-5,CASSGPRGDETQYF,TGTGCCAGCAGTGGTCCTAGGGGCGACGAGACCCAGTACTTC
TRBV19,-,-,TRBJ2-7,CASSIDPRSSYEQYF,TGTGCCAGTAGTATCGACCCTAGGAGCTCCTACGAGCAGTACTTC
TRBV30,-,once,TRBJ2-5,CAFRPGWVQETQYF,TGTGCCTTTAGGCCCGGTTGGGTCCAAGAGACCCAGTACTTC
TRBV7-2,-,-,TRBJ2-1,CASSSGGYSYNEQFF,TGTGCCAGCAGCTCCGGGGGCTACTCCTACAATGAGCAGTTCTTC
TRBV15,TRBD1,-,TRBJ2-7,CATSRAGQFYEQYF,TGTGCCACCAGCAGAGCGGGACAGTTCTACGAGCAGTACTTC
TRBV5-1,-,-,TRBJ2-6,CASSKQGLGANVLTF,TGCGCCAGCAGCAAACAGGGCTTGGGGGCCAACGTCCTGACTTTC
TRBV19,TRBD1,-,TRBJ2-7,CASSIPGTGGNEQYF,TGTGCCAGTAGTATTCCAGGGACAGGGGGCAACGAGCAGTACTTC
TRBV30,-,-,TRBJ2-1,CAWSVVNGYNEQFF,TGTGCCTGGAGTGTGGTGAATGGCTACAATGAGCAGTTCTTC
TRBV25-1,-,-,TRBJ1-1,CARKYPGNGEMNTEAFF,TGTGCCAGGAAGTACCCAGGGAATGGGGAGATGAACACTGAAGCTTTCTTT
TRBV7-9,TRBD1,-,TRBJ1-1,CASSVDRGEAFF,TGTGCCAGCAGCGTAGACAGGGGAGAAGCTTTCTTT
TRBV7-8,-,-,TRBJ1-2,CASSLSGQTYGYTF,TGTGCCAGCAGCTTATCGGGTCAGACCTATGGCTACACCTTC
TRBV9,-,few,TRBJ2-2,CASSVETGELFF,TGTGCCAGCAGCGTAGAGACCGGGGAGCTGTTTTTT
TRBV7-8,TRBD1,-,TRBJ2-5,CASSLTYRGGETQYF,TGTGCCAGCAGCTTAACTTACAGGGGTGGGGAGACCCAGTACTTC
TRBV29-1,-,few,TRBJ2-5,CSVEDWETQYF,TGCAGCGTTGAAGATTGGGAGACCCAGTACTTC
TRBV5-1,-,-,TRBJ2-6,CASNGGQLGANVLTF,TGCGCCAGCAACGGGGGGCAGCTTGGGGCCAACGTCCTGACTTTC
TRBV29-1,-,-,TRBJ2-1,CSVESGPLSSEQFF,TGCAGCGTCGAGTCGGGACCGCTTTCGAGTGAGCAGTTCTTC
TRBV5-1,-,few,TRBJ1-1,CASSLRGPGQNTEAFF,TGCGCCAGCAGCTTGCGCGGGCCAGGACAGAACACTGAAGCTTTCTTT
TRBV29-1,-,-,TRBJ2-5,CSVAGYQETQYF,TGCAGCGTTGCAGGGTACCAAGAGACCCAGTACTTC
TRBV5-6,TRBD1,few,TRBJ2-1,CASSLAQGAYNEQFF,TGTGCCAGCAGCTTGGCCCAGGGGGCTTACAATGAGCAGTTCTTC
TRBV29-1,-,few,TRBJ2-1,CSSASGGNEQFF,TGCAGCTCCGCCAGCGGCGGCAATGAGCAGTTCTTC
TRBV29-1,-,-,TRBJ1-2,CSTPGPGGGYTF,TGCAGCACGCCCGGACCTGGAGGCGGCTACACCTTC
TRBV7-9,TRBD2,-,TRBJ2-5,CASSSGTSGVQETQYF,TGTGCCAGCAGCTCCGGGACTAGCGGGGTCCAAGAGACCCAGTACTTC
TRBV29-1,-,-,TRBJ1-1,CSVVVRAGRNTEAFF,TGCAGCGTTGTTGTCAGGGCAGGGAGGAACACTGAAGCTTTCTTT
TRBV29-1,-,-,TRBJ1-1,CSVERGLVNTEAFF,TGCAGCGTTGAGCGAGGGTTGGTGAACACTGAAGCTTTCTTT
TRBV5-6,-,once,TRBJ1-1,CASSLGTEAFF,TGTGCCAGCAGCTTGGGAACTGAAGCTTTCTTT
TRBV30,-,-,TRBJ1-1,CASWLGRGGQAFF,TGTGCCTCGTGGCTCGGGAGGGGAGGACAAGCTTTCTTT
TRBV7-9,-,-,TRBJ1-2,CASSTNPGRQYGYTF,TGTGCCAGCAGCACCAACCCGGGACGGCAGTATGGCTACACCTTC
TRBV15,-,-,TRBJ2-3,CATSREWGLGTDTQYF,TGTGCCACCAGCAGAGAGTGGGGTCTAGGCACAGATACGCAGTATTTT
TRBV15,TRBD2,-,TRBJ2-1,CANLAGYNEQFF,TGTGCCAATCTAGCGGGCTACAATGAGCAGTTCTTC
TRBV5-6,-,once,TRBJ1-5,CASSNREGNQPQHF,TGTGCCAGCAGCAACAGGGAAGGAAATCAGCCCCAGCATTTT
TRBV18,TRBD1,-,TRBJ1-2,CASSPLGQGQTDYGYTF,TGTGCCAGCTCACCACTGGGACAGGGGCAAACAGACTATGGCTACACCTTC
TRBV7-2,TRBD1,-,TRBJ1-2,CASSLVGTGGRGYTF,TGTGCCAGCAGCTTAGTAGGGACAGGGGGGCGCGGCTACACCTTC
TRBV10-3,TRBD1,-,TRBJ2-7,CAISAAGTGYEQYF,TGTGCCATCAGTGCGGCCGGGACAGGGTACGAGCAGTACTTC
TRBV6-6,-,-,TRBJ2-5,CASTQGLQRTQYF,TGTGCCAGCACCCAGGGGCTCCAGCGGACCCAGTACTTC
TRBV28,-,few,TRBJ2-3,CASRFRTRNDKLTQYF,TGTGCCAGCAGATTCAGAACAAGGAATGACAAACTAACGCAGTATTTT
TRBV6-1,-,few,TRBJ1-5,CASRQPLGNNQPQHF,TGTGCCAGCAGGCAACCACTAGGCAACAATCAGCCCCAGCATTTT